These 16 T cell receptor beta chains share one sample of origin, sequenced in a study of T-cell reconstitution after alpha-beta-depleted transplantation in children. TCRbeta library preparation incorporated unique molecular identifiers. MiXCR, run by TCRdb on the PCR reads, gives a single entry per CDR3 protein. In the table there are hundreds of thousands of distinct CDR3 sequences, approximately 12% of which are singletons. The input for sequencing was PBMCs, taken from the stem cell graft. These receptors originate from a human donor who donated a stem cell graft to a child with Fanconi anemia.

This clonotype appeared a few times. This chain uses TRBV7-6 with TRBJ1-1, with D possibly TRBD1 on 6 matching bases. This CDR3 comprises 14 residues. From germline, CDR1 is SGHVS and CDR2 FNYEAQ. V lost 5 bases and J lost 2, with 12 bases in between. The CDR3 protein is CASSRAGVNTEAFF. Here the CDR3 DNA reads TGTGCCAGCAGCCGGGCAGGGGTTAACACTGAAGCTTTCTTT.

A few counts support this clonotype. The J gene is TRBJ1-6, the V gene TRBV2, with D possibly being TRBD1 (5 bases). The CDR3 is 13 residues long. Trimming shortened V by 1 base and J by 10 bases, and 8 bases separated the two germline ends. Germline V CDR1 and CDR2: SNHLY, FYNNEI. As DNA, the CDR3 is TGTGCCAGCAGTGAAGGGGGGAGCTCACCCCTCCACTTT. Translating gives CASSEGGSSPLHF.

The rearrangement uses TRBV6-1 and TRBJ1-5, with D possibly matching TRBD1 (5 bases). V lost 1 base and J lost 7, with 8 bases in between. CDR3 length equals 13 residues. The germline V gene encodes CDR1 MNHNS and CDR2 SASEGT. The CDR3 loop reads CASSEGDGQPQHF. DNA of the CDR3: TGTGCCAGCAGTGAAGGGGACGGACAGCCCCAGCATTTT.

This clonotype was counted a few times. V is TRBV7-8 and J is TRBJ2-5; TRBD2 matches 11 bases. Looked up from germline, CDR1 is SGHVS and CDR2 is FQNEAQ. The CDR3 runs 19 residues. Trimming removed 4 bases from V and 5 bases from J; junction bases left unmatched: 18. CDR3: CASSSGGRLAGHLRETQYF. The DNA for the CDR3 is TGTGCCAGCAGCTCTGGGGGGCGACTAGCGGGGCACCTCCGGGAGACCCAGTACTTC.

In its sample, this clonotype was seen a few times. The CDR3 region has the DNA TGTGCCAGCAGCTCAACGCAGGGGAACACTGAAGCTTTCTTT. This sequence encodes CASSSTQGNTEAFF. V is TRBV7-9 and J is TRBJ1-1; perhaps TRBD1 as D (5 bases). This CDR3 is 14 amino acids long. The germline gives CDR1 SEHNR, CDR2 FQNEAQ (reference sequence). Trimming removed 4 bases from V and 1 base from J, with 10 bases in between. Based on the CDR3 plus reference TRBV7-9 and TRBJ1-1, the full variable domain is DTGVSQNPRHKITKRGQNVTFRCDPISEHNRLYWYRQTLGQGPEFLTYFQNEAQLEKSRLLSDRFSAERPKGSFSTLEIQRTEQGDSAMYLCASSSTQGNTEAFFGQGTRLTVV.

This sequence joins TRBV12-3 or TRBV12-4 and TRBJ2-7; D not resolved. The CDR3 totals 13 residues. Trimming took 3 bases from V and 6 from J, leaving 12 bases between them. CDR3 in DNA: TGTGCCAGCAGTTTTGGTACCGGAACCGAGCAGTACTTC. Its protein product is CASSFGTGTEQYF.

CDR3 sequence (DNA): TGTGCCAGTAACTCGAAGATAGGGGGCTCGGACGAGCAGTACTTC. Translated, it gives CASNSKIGGSDEQYF. This sequence joins TRBV5-3 and TRBJ2-7; 7 nucleotides match TRBD1. TRBV5-3 is classed as an ORF, of uncertain function. The V gene end was trimmed by 8 bases and the J gene end by 5 bases; junction bases not matched to a gene: 16. This CDR3 is built from 15 residues.

This clonotype was detected ten times or more. This chain links TRBV5-1 with TRBJ1-2, with D possibly being TRBD1 (5 bases). Per the germline V gene, CDR1 is SGHRS and CDR2 is YFSETQ. This CDR3 comprises 14 residues. V lost 0 bases to trimming and J lost 8 bases, with 14 bases between them. The CDR3 DNA sequence: TGCGCCAGCAGCTTGGCAGGGACGGGTGGCGGCTACACCTTC. Translation: CASSLAGTGGGYTF.

The chain has TRBV12-3 or TRBV12-4 and TRBJ1-1; a possible D gene is TRBD1 (6 bases). The CDR3 runs to 15 residues. Trimming took 5 bases from V and 3 from J, leaving 16 bases between them. The DNA of the CDR3 is TGTGCCAGCAGTGTCGGGGGGGCTCGAGACACTGAAGCTTTCTTT. Its protein product is CASSVGGARDTEAFF.

This clonotype was detected only a few times. The V call is TRBV5-1, the J call TRBJ1-1; no clear D gene. Germline V gene data show CDR1 as SGHRS and CDR2 as YFSETQ. The V and J ends lost 5 bases and 0 bases respectively, with 11 bases between them. The CDR3 loop spans 14 amino acids. CDR3 sequence: CASRPKDMNTEAFF. The CDR3 nucleotides read TGCGCCAGCAGACCGAAAGATATGAACACTGAAGCTTTCTTT.

The chain joins TRBV20-1 to TRBJ2-1, with TRBD2 identical over 13 bases. With V trimmed by 5 bases and J by 8 bases, 9 bases remained unmatched. Germline assignment: CDR1 DFQATT and CDR2 SNEGSKA (reference sequence). The CDR3 has 15 amino acids. In nucleotides, the CDR3 is TGCAGTGCTTCCTCCGGGACTAGCGGGGATTATGAGCAGTTCTTC. Translated, it gives CSASSGTSGDYEQFF.

The chain carries TRBV7-2 and TRBJ2-1; D remains ambiguous. V was clipped by 6 bases and J by 3 bases, with 9 bases between them. Germline V gives CDR1 SGHTA, CDR2 FQGNSA. The CDR3 spans 13 residues. CDR3 sequence (DNA): TGTGCCAGCAGTTTTATACTCTACAATGAGCAGTTCTTC. Protein sequence: CASSFILYNEQFF.

Many counts were recorded for this clonotype. The chain employs TRBV4-2 and TRBJ1-2; the D is unclear. Trimming cost V 2 bases and J 0 bases, with 10 bases left between them. This CDR3 spans 15 amino acids. CDR1 is LGHNA and CDR2 is YNFKEQ in the germline V gene. The CDR3 loop reads CASSQPGSTNYGYTF. CDR3 DNA sequence: TGTGCCAGCAGCCAACCGGGCAGTACTAACTATGGCTACACCTTC.

This clonotype was recorded only once. V and J are TRBV7-2 and TRBJ1-2; D ambiguous. V gave up 5 bases and J gave up 8 bases, with 15 bases separating them. The germline CDR1 and CDR2 sequences are SGHTA and FQGNSA. The CDR3 covers 13 residues. In DNA, the CDR3 is TGTGCCAGCAGCGCCCCGTCCCTTCCAGGCTACACCTTC. Protein product: CASSAPSLPGYTF.

This clonotype was counted a few times. The chain has TRBV13 and TRBJ1-2; a weak D match, TRBD1 (5 bases). Germline CDR1 is PRHDT and CDR2 is FYEKMQ (reference sequence). Trimming left V 6 bases short and J 3 bases short, with 17 bases between. The CDR3 spans 15 residues. The CDR3 coding sequence is TGTGCCAGCAGGATGGGGGGAGTGGATGACTATGGCTACACCTTC. Its protein is CASRMGGVDDYGYTF.

The chain couples TRBV20-1 to TRBJ2-7; 10 bases are a match to TRBD1. Germline loops: CDR1 DFQATT, CDR2 SNEGSKA (reference sequence). This CDR3 region has 14 residues. Unmatched junction bases numbered 6, after V lost 5 bases and J lost 2 bases. The CDR3 DNA is TGCAGTGCTGAACCGGGACAGGGGACCTACGAGCAGTACTTC. It specifies CSAEPGQGTYEQYF.